This entry features one T cell receptor (beta chain) sequence. Trimming removed 2 bases at V and 3 bases at J, with 14 bases between. The length of the CDR3 is 15 residues. CDR1 is LGHNA, CDR2 YNFKEQ, per germline. The data originate from a study of technical replicates of blood from a few donors. Method: immunoSEQ multiplex PCR; TCRdb's copy keeps in-frame clones and lacks some. The data show around 73,000 clones, more than 90% seen once. The receptor was isolated from a human donor in good health. Some clones in this sample may be carry-over from other donors' samples. The specimen was PBMCs. The chain has TRBV4-2 and TRBJ2-7; no firm D call. CDR3 sequence reads: CASSQTLDLHYEQYF. CDR3 nucleotide sequence: TGTGCCAGCAGCCAAACGCTAGATCTTCACTACGAGCAGTACTTC.